This record concerns one TCR beta chain sequence. Its antigen remains unidentified. These data belong to a study of graft-versus-host responses after intestinal transplantation. In the study overall: Recipients got multivisceral, liver-intestinal, or isolated intestinal transplants.

From germline, CDR1 is SNHLY and CDR2 FYNNEI. V was trimmed by 8 bases and J by 0 bases, leaving 16 bases between them. CDR3 size: 15 residues. Libraries were prepared by immunoSEQ multiplex PCR; TCRdb keeps only in-frame clonotypes and omits some of them. This table has 90,000 to 130,000 clones, 85% to 95% appearing once. General study points: The marrow of recipients harbored GvH clones, and ileum or blood showed some of them first. GvH clone levels peaked in circulation, and this peak was associated with early post-transplant HvG declines.

The sequence was collected from a human donor who was the organ donor for an intestinal transplant. Sequencing was performed on unstimulated CD8+ T cells sorted from spleen or lymph node cells, taken before transplant. The chain combines TRBV2 with TRBJ2-5, with D uncertain. The CDR3 loop is CASVIGPRYQETQYF. In nucleotides, the CDR3 is TGTGCCAGCGTCATAGGACCCAGGTACCAAGAGACCCAGTACTTC.